This TCR beta chain was found in a study of blood T cells in healthy people across ages. Points from the study as a whole: Significant beta diversity loss was already apparent by age approximately 37, declining roughly linearly.

Concerning this clonotype itself: No antigen is known for it.

PCR was performed a second time for about 6 to 12 cycles using a sample-barcoded 5' primer and a J-beta primer mix. TCRdb processed the 5' RACE reads anew with MiXCR; each CDR3 protein has one entry. In the table there are 1,100,000 or so distinct CDR3 sequences, 45% of which are singletons. Germline V gene data show CDR1 as SQVTM and CDR2 as ANQGSEA. The CDR3 is 16 residues long. Sample: blood. The sequence came from a woman aged 55-75 years in good health. The chain links TRBV29-1 to TRBJ2-1; 8 nucleotides agree with TRBD1. The DNA end is a closer match to TRBJ2-7, so the J assignment may be wrong. The CDR3 DNA follows: TGCAGCGTTGAGGCGAGTGACAGGGGATCCTACAATGAGCAGTACTTC. Its translation: CSVEASDRGSYNEQYF.